Listed here are 30 T cell receptor beta chains from one sample, sequenced in a study of cytomegalovirus exposure and HLA in healthy donors. Both 60 Vbeta primers and 13 Jbeta primers went into the PCR. The repertoire was sequenced with immunoSEQ multiplex PCR; TCRdb's copy has only in-frame clones and lacks some. The sample contains 90,000 to 100,000 clones, 50% to 75% of which appear only once. Sequenced material: PBMCs. The receptors stem from a young man in good health and CMV-seronegative.

The chain has TRBV7-3 and TRBJ1-1; no firm D call. Germline V gives CDR1 SGHTA, CDR2 FQGTGA. CDR3 length: 13 residues. V gave up 1 base and J gave up 1 base, with 4 bases separating them. The DNA of the CDR3 is TGTGCCAGCAGCTTAAAGCGGAACACTGAAGCTTTCTTT. As protein: CASSLKRNTEAFF.

CDR3 sequence reads: CASSPNSGLAGGSYNEQFF. The CDR3 coding sequence is TGTGCCAGCAGCCCAAACTCGGGACTAGCGGGAGGGTCGTACAATGAGCAGTTCTTC. V and J are TRBV9 and TRBJ2-1; 16 positions agree with TRBD2. Germline assignment: CDR1 SGDLS and CDR2 YYNGEE. This CDR3 spans 19 amino acids. Trimming took 4 bases from V and 4 from J; bases not matched to a gene: 11.

Only a few counts were recorded for this clone. The genes are TRBV5-4 and TRBJ2-7; 11 bases line up with TRBD1. Germline CDR1 is SGHNT and CDR2 is YYREEE (reference sequence). Losses at the gene ends were 4 bases for V and 4 bases for J; bases not matched to a gene: 7. The CDR3 is 15 residues long. The CDR3 region is CASSLGQGALYEQYF. The CDR3 DNA sequence: TGTGCCAGCAGCCTAGGACAGGGGGCTTTGTACGAGCAGTACTTC.

This clone was recorded only once. The rearrangement joins TRBV28 to TRBJ2-7, with 10 bases identical to TRBD2. Unmatched junction bases numbered 8, after V lost 5 bases and J lost 4 bases. CDR1 is MDHEN and CDR2 is SYDVKM in the germline V gene. There are 15 residues in the CDR3. This CDR3 is CASSVSSGRRYEQYF. CDR3 DNA sequence: TGTGCCAGCAGTGTCTCTAGCGGGAGAAGGTACGAGCAGTACTTC. Together with reference TRBV28 and TRBJ2-7, the CDR3 gives the full variable domain: DVKVTQSSRYLVKRTGEKVFLECVQDMDHENMFWYRQDPGLGLRLIYFSYDVKMKEKGDIPEGYSVSREKKERFSLILESASTNQTSMYLCASSVSSGRRYEQYFGPGTRLTVT.

The chain has TRBV18 and TRBJ1-1; TRBD1 matches at 10 bases. V was clipped by 1 base and J by 5 bases; unmatched bases: 7. CDR1 is KGHSH, CDR2 LQKENI, per germline. The CDR3 extends over 16 amino acids. Here the CDR3 reads CASSPRGRTGGTEAFF. CDR3 nucleotide sequence: TGTGCCAGCTCACCACGTGGCCGGACAGGGGGGACTGAAGCTTTCTTT. Full variable domain (remainder filled in from reference TRBV18 and TRBJ1-1): NAGVMQNPRHLVRRRGQEARLRCSPMKGHSHVYWYRQLPEEGLKFMVYLQKENIIDESGMPKERFSAEFPKEGPSILRIQQVVRGDSAAYFCASSPRGRTGGTEAFFGQGTRLTVV.

The chain is built from TRBV19 and TRBJ1-2; D is unresolved. Per the germline V gene, CDR1 is LNHDA and CDR2 is SQIVND (reference sequence). This CDR3 is 13 amino acids long. Trimming took off 6 bases at V and 7 bases at J, with 15 bases between the two ends. CDR3 in amino acids: CASSPTGTSGYTF. DNA of the CDR3: TGTGCCAGTAGCCCGACTGGTACGAGTGGCTACACCTTC.

The chain joins TRBV10-3 to TRBJ1-1; D perhaps matches TRBD1 (6 bases). Germline V gives CDR1 ENHRY, CDR2 SYGVKD. V lost 0 bases to trimming and J lost 6 bases, with 20 bases between them. The CDR3 sequence is 17 residues long. The CDR3 bases are TGTGCCATCAGTGAGTCTGGAACAGGGAGATTGAGGGCTGAAGCTTTCTTT. As protein: CAISESGTGRLRAEAFF.

The CDR3 nucleotides read TGTGCCAGCAGTTACTCACAGGGGTCTCCCTACGAGCAGTACTTC. Translated: CASSYSQGSPYEQYF. V gene TRBV6-5 combines with J gene TRBJ2-7; TRBD1 aligns across 7 bases. The V segment lost 0 bases and the J segment 2 bases; nucleotides outside the gene matches: 4. Germline V gene data show CDR1 as MNHEY and CDR2 as SVGAGI. The CDR3 totals 15 residues.

CDR3 coding DNA: TGTGCCAGCAGCATTCAGGGGCGGAACACTGAAGCTTTCTTT. Protein: CASSIQGRNTEAFF. The gene calls are TRBV9 and TRBJ1-1; possible D gene TRBD1, 6 bases. There are 14 residues in the CDR3. Germline lookup yields CDR1 SGDLS and CDR2 YYNGEE. V was cut by 4 bases and J by 1 base, with 11 bases left in between.

The chain carries TRBV5-1 and TRBJ2-5, with 7 bases that match TRBD1. The V gene end was trimmed by 4 bases and the J gene end by 11 bases; junction bases not matched to a gene: 17. Germline lookup yields CDR1 SGHRS and CDR2 YFSETQ. The CDR3 contains 15 residues. The CDR3: CASSDHLQGIYEQYF. CDR3 nucleotide sequence: TGCGCCAGCAGCGATCATCTACAGGGGATCTACGAACAGTACTTC.

The V and J genes are TRBV25-1 and TRBJ2-2; maybe TRBD1 (6 bases). V was cut by 3 bases and J by 3 bases, with 11 bases left in between. Per the germline V gene, CDR1 is MGHDK and CDR2 is SYGVNS. This CDR3 has 15 residues. For the CDR3, the DNA is TGTGCCAGCAGTGATTGGACAGAATACACCGGGGAGCTGTTTTTT. It specifies CASSDWTEYTGELFF.

The V call is TRBV5-1, the J call TRBJ1-2; 12 bases are a match to TRBD1. The J segment lost 8 bases and the V segment lost 0 bases, leaving 5 bases of the junction unmatched. The length of the CDR3 is 15 residues. Per germline, CDR1 SGHRS and CDR2 YFSETQ. This chain's CDR3 is CASSLGGTGGEGYTF. The CDR3 DNA follows: TGCGCCAGCAGCTTGGGAGGGACAGGGGGCGAAGGCTACACCTTC.

This clone has just a few counts. V is TRBV2 and J is TRBJ2-1, with TRBD1 identical over 8 bases. The germline CDR1 and CDR2 sequences are SNHLY and FYNNEI. After removal of 4 bases from V and 6 bases from J, the junction contained 5 bases not matched to a gene. This CDR3 spans 14 amino acids. The DNA for the CDR3 is TGTGCCAGCAGTGCCGACAGGGGAGGCAATGAGCAGTTCTTC. It specifies CASSADRGGNEQFF. The variable domain in full, completed from reference TRBV2 and TRBJ2-1, reads EPEVTQTPSHQVTQMGQEVILRCVPISNHLYFYWYRQILGQKVEFLVSFYNNEISEKSEIFDDQFSVERPDGSNFTLKIRSTKLEDSAMYFCASSADRGGNEQFFGPGTRLTVL.

The sample holds a few counts of this clone. The chain employs TRBV28 and TRBJ2-1; 7 bases align to TRBD2. The CDR3 consists of 14 residues. CDR1 is MDHEN, CDR2 SYDVKM, per germline. The V and J ends lost 2 bases and 3 bases, in that order; junction bases with no gene match: 1. The CDR3 sequence: CASSLRGVYNEQFF. The CDR3 coding sequence is TGTGCCAGCAGTTTACGGGGGGTCTACAATGAGCAGTTCTTC.

The J gene is TRBJ2-7, the V gene TRBV29-1, with 8 bases fitting TRBD2. Unmatched junction bases numbered 7, after V lost 5 bases and J lost 1 base. Per the germline V gene, CDR1 is SQVTM and CDR2 is ANQGSEA. This CDR3 contains 14 residues. The DNA of the CDR3 is TGCAGCGTTAAGGTTAGCGGGATTTCCTACGAGCAGTACTTC. Its translation is CSVKVSGISYEQYF.

The chain combines TRBV5-1 with TRBJ2-7, with a possible D match to TRBD2 (6 bases). V lost 4 bases and J 3 bases, leaving 11 bases between the germline ends. CDR1 is SGHRS, CDR2 YFSETQ, per germline. This CDR3 region has 13 residues. This CDR3 reads CASSLGSYYEQYF. The CDR3 bases are TGCGCCAGCAGCCTCGGGAGTTACTACGAGCAGTACTTC.

This chain connects TRBV6-1 to TRBJ1-5; perhaps TRBD1 as D (5 bases). The CDR3 extends over 16 amino acids. CDR1 and CDR2 from the germline V gene are MNHNS and SASEGT. The V end lost 2 bases, the J end lost 6 bases, and 17 bases lay between the germline ends. The CDR3: CASSETSPGSGQPQHF. The CDR3 DNA reads TGTGCCAGCAGTGAAACAAGCCCAGGGTCGGGTCAGCCCCAGCATTTT.

The chain uses TRBV4-2 and TRBJ1-4; perhaps TRBD1 as D (5 bases). CDR3 length equals 16 residues. The V gene's germline CDR1 is LGHNA and CDR2 YNFKEQ. V was trimmed by 3 bases and J by 5 bases, leaving 16 bases between them. CDR3 sequence reads: CASSQGVGGQNEKLFF. The CDR3 region has the DNA TGTGCCAGCAGCCAGGGCGTCGGGGGTCAGAATGAAAAACTGTTTTTT.

The chain has TRBV4-2 and TRBJ2-5; D gene uncertain. The DNA end lines up better with TRBJ2-7; the J call may be wrong. Per the germline V gene, CDR1 is LGHNA and CDR2 is YNFKEQ. The CDR3 has 15 residues. Written as DNA, the CDR3 is TGTGCCAGCAGCCAAGATGCCTTTTCTATATACGAGCAGTACTTC. This gives the protein CASSQDAFSIYEQYF.

The CDR3 is CASKNRGRANYGYTF. The CDR3 nucleotides read TGTGCCAGTAAGAACAGGGGGCGCGCAAACTATGGCTACACCTTC. The chain is built from TRBV19 and TRBJ1-2, with 9 bases identical to TRBD1. The CDR3 length is 15 residues. Unmatched junction bases numbered 8, after V lost 7 bases and J lost 2 bases. Germline loops: CDR1 LNHDA, CDR2 SQIVND (reference sequence).

V is TRBV5-5 and J is TRBJ2-4, with D tentatively TRBD2 (6 bases). The V and J ends lost 1 base and 2 bases respectively, with 16 bases between them. The CDR3 length is 17 residues. CDR1 and CDR2 from the germline V gene are SGHKS and YYEKEE (reference sequence). The CDR3 coding sequence is TGTGCCAGCAGCTTGCAGGGACTCGTTTTTCCCAAAAACATTCAGTACTTC. Its protein product is CASSLQGLVFPKNIQYF.

The gene calls are TRBV25-1 and TRBJ1-4; D remains ambiguous. The CDR3 spans 15 residues. V gave up 0 bases and J gave up 4 bases, with 9 bases separating them. The V gene's germline CDR1 is MGHDK and CDR2 SYGVNS. CDR3 DNA: TGTGCCAGCAGTGAATATACGAGAAATAATGAAAAACTGTTTTTT. Its protein is CASSEYTRNNEKLFF. Drawing the rest from reference TRBV25-1 and TRBJ1-4, the complete variable domain is EADIYQTPRYLVIGTGKKITLECSQTMGHDKMYWYQQDPGMELHLIHYSYGVNSTEKGDLSSESTVSRIRTEHFPLTLESARPSHTSQYLCASSEYTRNNEKLFFGSGTQLSVL.

This clone was picked up a small number of times. The V gene is TRBV6-1, the J gene TRBJ2-3; 11 bases fit TRBD2. The CDR3 loop spans 13 amino acids. The V segment lost 4 bases and the J segment 14 bases; nucleotides outside the gene matches: 8. Germline CDR1 MNHNS, CDR2 SASEGT. This CDR3 is CASSVGLAGGGYF. As DNA, the CDR3 is TGTGCCAGCAGTGTAGGGCTAGCGGGAGGAGGGTATTTT.

V and J are TRBV9 and TRBJ1-4, with D perhaps TRBD1 (5 bases). V lost 0 bases to trimming and J lost 8 bases, with 14 bases between them. The germline V gene encodes CDR1 SGDLS and CDR2 YYNGEE. This CDR3 has 15 amino acids. The CDR3 DNA reads as TGTGCCAGCAGCGTAGGCCCAGGGTTCTCGGAAAAACTGTTTTTT. Its translation: CASSVGPGFSEKLFF.

This CDR3 reads CASELAGSSTDTQYF. As DNA, the CDR3 is TGTGCCAGCGAACTAGCGGGCTCTAGCACAGATACGCAGTATTTT. The J gene is TRBJ2-3, the V gene TRBV6-1; 9 bases line up with TRBD2. The length of the CDR3 is 15 residues. Germline assignment: CDR1 MNHNS and CDR2 SASEGT. With 8 bases clipped from V and 0 bases from J, the junction kept 6 bases outside the gene matches.

The chain is built from TRBV6-6 and TRBJ2-4, with D possibly matching TRBD2 (5 bases). V lost 8 bases and J 9 bases, leaving 14 bases between the germline ends. In germline, CDR1 is MNHNY, CDR2 SVGAGI (reference sequence). The CDR3 spans 12 residues. The CDR3 nucleotides are TGTGCCAGCGCTACGGGGAGCGGCATTCAGTACTTC. Protein sequence: CASATGSGIQYF.

In its sample, this clone was seen a few times. J is TRBJ1-2 and V is TRBV28; 9 nucleotides line up with TRBD1. The germline CDR1 and CDR2 sequences are MDHEN and SYDVKM. CDR3 size: 18 residues. With V trimmed by 4 bases and J by 3 bases, 15 bases remained unmatched. The CDR3 sequence is CASSSPLWDRVFYYGYTF. The CDR3 DNA sequence: TGTGCCAGCAGTTCCCCTTTGTGGGACAGGGTTTTTTACTATGGCTACACCTTC.

The J gene is TRBJ2-2, the V gene TRBV28; 9 bases are shared with TRBD2. CDR1 MDHEN and CDR2 SYDVKM come from the germline V gene. This CDR3 contains 20 residues. After removal of 2 bases from V and 3 bases from J, the junction contained 16 bases not matched to a gene. CDR3: CASSLGFGLAFIADTGELFF. The CDR3 nucleotides read TGTGCCAGCAGTTTAGGGTTTGGACTAGCGTTCATCGCGGACACCGGGGAGCTGTTTTTT.

V is TRBV5-1 and J is TRBJ2-5; D might be TRBD2 (6 bases). Germline CDR1 reads SGHRS; CDR2 reads YFSETQ. The length of the CDR3 is 15 residues. V was shortened by 5 bases and J by 1 base, with 15 bases between the two germline ends. DNA for the CDR3: TGCGCCAGCAGTAGGGACTTTTTTCTCCAAGAGACCCAGTACTTC. This gives the protein CASSRDFFLQETQYF.

This chain connects TRBV7-9 to TRBJ2-7; maybe TRBD1 (6 bases). V was pared by 2 bases and J by 5 bases, with 16 bases between. Germline loops: CDR1 SEHNR, CDR2 FQNEAQ (reference sequence). This CDR3 spans 15 amino acids. The CDR3 nucleotides are TGTGCCAGCAGCTTAAGGGGTCAGGGGAATCACGAGCAGTACTTC. Translation: CASSLRGQGNHEQYF.